This T cell receptor beta chain was retrieved from a study of shared clonotypes between healthy human individuals. Whole-study findings and limits: Generally, naive subsets (rather than memory subsets) showed larger estimated richness.

CDR1 SGHVS and CDR2 FQNEAQ come from the germline V gene. The CDR3 covers 12 residues. Trimming stripped 2 bases from V and 3 bases from J, with 3 bases between. CD4+ cells underwent separation, giving CD45RA+ naive and CD45RA-negative memory subsets. The assay was run at deep level. Replicate sorted-subset PCRs were loaded with roughly 190 ng DNA, approximately 31,000 T cell genomes. Only in-frame clones appear in the TCRdb table, and some are missing; sequencing was by immunoSEQ multiplex PCR. The data contain about a million clones, approximately 77% of them singletons. As for this clone: Its cognate antigen is unknown. Other DNA sequences of this sample code for an identical CDR3.

This clonotype was sampled from a man aged 18-30 years in good health. Some clones in this sample may be carry-over from other donors' samples. Material: memory CD4+ T cells from PBMCs. This sample's subset: CD45RA-negative fraction. V usage is TRBV7-8 and J usage is TRBJ2-3; D remains ambiguous. This chain's CDR3 is CASSLRTDTQYF. CDR3 coding DNA: TGTGCCAGCAGCTTAAGAACAGATACGCAGTATTTT.